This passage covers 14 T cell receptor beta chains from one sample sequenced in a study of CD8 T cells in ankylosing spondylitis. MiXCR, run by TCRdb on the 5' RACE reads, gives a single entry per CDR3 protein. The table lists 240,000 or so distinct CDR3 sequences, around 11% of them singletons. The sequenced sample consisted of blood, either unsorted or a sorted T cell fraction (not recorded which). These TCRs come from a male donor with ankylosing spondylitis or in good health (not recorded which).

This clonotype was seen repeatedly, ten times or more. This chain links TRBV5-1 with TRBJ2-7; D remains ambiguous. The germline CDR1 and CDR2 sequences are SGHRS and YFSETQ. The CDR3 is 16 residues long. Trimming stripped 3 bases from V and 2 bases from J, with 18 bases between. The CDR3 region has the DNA TGCGCCAGCAGCTCCTCGTTTTTAGGTTTTCCCTACGAGCAGTACTTC. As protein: CASSSSFLGFPYEQYF.

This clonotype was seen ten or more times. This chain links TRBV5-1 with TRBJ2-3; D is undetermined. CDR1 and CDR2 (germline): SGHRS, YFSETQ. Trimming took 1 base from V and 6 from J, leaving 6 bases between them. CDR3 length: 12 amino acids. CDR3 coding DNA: TGCGCCAGCAGCTTGAGGGCGGATACGCAGTATTTT. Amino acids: CASSLRADTQYF.

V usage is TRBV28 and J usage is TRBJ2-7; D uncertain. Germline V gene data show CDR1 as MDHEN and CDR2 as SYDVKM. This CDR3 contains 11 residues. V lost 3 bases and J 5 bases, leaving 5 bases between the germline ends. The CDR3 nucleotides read TGTGCCAGCAGTTTGCAGCACGAGCAGTACTTC. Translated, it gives CASSLQHEQYF.

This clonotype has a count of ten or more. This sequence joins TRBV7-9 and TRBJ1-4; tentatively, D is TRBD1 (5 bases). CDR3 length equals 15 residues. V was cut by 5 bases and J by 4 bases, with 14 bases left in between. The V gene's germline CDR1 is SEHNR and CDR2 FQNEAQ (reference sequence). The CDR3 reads CASSAFRGGNEKLFF. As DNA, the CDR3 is TGTGCCAGCAGCGCCTTCCGGGGCGGTAATGAAAAACTGTTTTTT.

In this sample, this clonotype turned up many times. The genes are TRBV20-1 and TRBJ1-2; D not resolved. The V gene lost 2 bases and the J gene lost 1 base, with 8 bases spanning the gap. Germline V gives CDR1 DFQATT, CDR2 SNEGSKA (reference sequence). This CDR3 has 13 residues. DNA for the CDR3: TGCAGTGCTAGACTGCCAGATAACTATGGCTACACCTTC. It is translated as CSARLPDNYGYTF.

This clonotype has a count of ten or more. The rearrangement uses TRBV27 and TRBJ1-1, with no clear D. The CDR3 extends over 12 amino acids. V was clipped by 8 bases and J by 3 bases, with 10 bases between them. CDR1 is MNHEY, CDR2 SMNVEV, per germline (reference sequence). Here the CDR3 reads CASGYGDTEAFF. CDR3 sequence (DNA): TGTGCCAGCGGGTATGGGGACACTGAAGCTTTCTTT.

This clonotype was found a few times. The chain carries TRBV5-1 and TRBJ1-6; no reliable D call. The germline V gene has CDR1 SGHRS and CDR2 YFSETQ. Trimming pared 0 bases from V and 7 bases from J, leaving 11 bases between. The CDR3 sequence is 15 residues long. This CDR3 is CASSLERELNSPLHF. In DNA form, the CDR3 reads TGCGCCAGCAGCTTGGAACGGGAGCTGAATTCACCCCTCCACTTT.

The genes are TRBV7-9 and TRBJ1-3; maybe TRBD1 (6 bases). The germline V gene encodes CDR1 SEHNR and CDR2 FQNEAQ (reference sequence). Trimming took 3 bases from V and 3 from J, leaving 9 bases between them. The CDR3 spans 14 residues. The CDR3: CASSLGAGGNTIYF. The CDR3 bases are TGTGCCAGCAGCTTGGGGGCAGGTGGAAACACCATATATTTT.

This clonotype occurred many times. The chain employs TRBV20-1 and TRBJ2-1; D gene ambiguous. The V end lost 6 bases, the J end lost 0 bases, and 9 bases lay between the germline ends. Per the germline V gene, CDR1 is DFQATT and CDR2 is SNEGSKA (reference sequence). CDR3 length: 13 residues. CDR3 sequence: CSAPAYSYNEQFF. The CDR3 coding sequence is TGCAGTGCCCCGGCCTACTCCTACAATGAGCAGTTCTTC.

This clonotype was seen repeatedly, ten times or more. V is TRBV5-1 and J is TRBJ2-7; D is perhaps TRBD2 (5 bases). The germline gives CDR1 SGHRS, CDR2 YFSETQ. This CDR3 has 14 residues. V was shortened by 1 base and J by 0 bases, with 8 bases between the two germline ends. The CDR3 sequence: CASSLYRGSYEQYF. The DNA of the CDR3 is TGCGCCAGCAGCTTGTATCGGGGCTCCTACGAGCAGTACTTC.

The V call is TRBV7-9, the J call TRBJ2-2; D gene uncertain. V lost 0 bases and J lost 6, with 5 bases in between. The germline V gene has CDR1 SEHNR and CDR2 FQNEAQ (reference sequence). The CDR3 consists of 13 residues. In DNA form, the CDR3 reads TGTGCCAGCAGCTTAGCGGGCTCCGGGGAGCTGTTTTTT. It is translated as CASSLAGSGELFF. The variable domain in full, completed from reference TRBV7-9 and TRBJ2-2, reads DTGVSQNPRHKITKRGQNVTFRCDPISEHNRLYWYRQTLGQGPEFLTYFQNEAQLEKSRLLSDRFSAERPKGSFSTLEIQRTEQGDSAMYLCASSLAGSGELFFGEGSRLTVL.

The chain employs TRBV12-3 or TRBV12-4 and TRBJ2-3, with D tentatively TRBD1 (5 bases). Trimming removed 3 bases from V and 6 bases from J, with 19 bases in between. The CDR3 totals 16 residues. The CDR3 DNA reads TGTGCCAGCAGTTTCCTAGAAGACAGTCCCACTGATACGCAGTATTTT. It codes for CASSFLEDSPTDTQYF.

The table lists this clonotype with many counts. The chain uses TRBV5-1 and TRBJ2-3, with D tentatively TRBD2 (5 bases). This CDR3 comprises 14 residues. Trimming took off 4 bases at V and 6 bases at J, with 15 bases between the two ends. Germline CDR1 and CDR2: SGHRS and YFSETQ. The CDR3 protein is CASSPTRPEDTQYF. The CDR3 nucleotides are TGCGCCAGCAGCCCTACTAGACCGGAGGATACGCAGTATTTT. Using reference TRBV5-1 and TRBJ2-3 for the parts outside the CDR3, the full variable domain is KAGVTQTPRYLIKTRGQQVTLSCSPISGHRSVSWYQQTPGQGLQFLFEYFSETQRNKGNFPGRFSGRQFSNSRSEMNVSTLELGDSALYLCASSPTRPEDTQYFGPGTRLTVL.

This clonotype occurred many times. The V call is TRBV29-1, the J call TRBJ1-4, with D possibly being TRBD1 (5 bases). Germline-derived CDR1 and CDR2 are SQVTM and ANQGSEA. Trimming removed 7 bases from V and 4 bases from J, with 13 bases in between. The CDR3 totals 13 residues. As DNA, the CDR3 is TGCAGCGCCCAGGGAAACCTTAATGAAAAACTGTTTTTT. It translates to CSAQGNLNEKLFF.